These 27 T cell receptor beta chains originate from one sample sequenced in a study of regulatory T cells in long-lasting Graves disease. Specified time point: newly diagnosed GD, antithyroid drugs for less than 3 months. After RNA was extracted from PBMCs, the TCR library was made from it. TCR beta libraries were built with iRepertoire HTBI primers and Arm-PCR of CDR3 regions. TCRdb passed the multiplex PCR reads through MiXCR, listing each CDR3 protein once. Counted here are about 350,000 distinct CDR3 sequences, 15% to 20% occurring once; the ten biggest clones make up 20%. The same data also went into a second study, on T cells in Graves' hyperthyroidism and ophthalmopathy.

This material consisted of peripheral blood mononuclear cells (PBMCs), taken at new diagnosis, from a patient treated with antithyroid drugs. Every receptor here comes from a woman aged 18-29 years with Graves disease.

A note on this clonotype: A far bigger clonotype differs at one base, so this is likely a read error. The V and J genes are TRBV2 and TRBJ2-7, with TRBD2 as a possible D gene (5 bases). V was shortened by 6 bases and J by 6 bases, with 18 bases between the two germline ends. This CDR3 contains 14 residues. Germline-derived CDR1 and CDR2 are SNHLY and FYNNEI. CDR3 protein: CASSQDQNSAEQYF. In DNA, the CDR3 is TGTGCCAGCAGCCAAGATCAAAATAGCGCCGAGCAGTACTTC.

The sample holds many counts of this clonotype. The CDR3 loop is CASSLTELYNEQFF. Written as DNA, the CDR3 is TGCGCCAGCAGCTTGACAGAGTTGTACAATGAGCAGTTCTTC. V and J are TRBV5-1 and TRBJ2-1, with D hard to call. The germline V gene encodes CDR1 SGHRS and CDR2 YFSETQ. V was cut by 1 base and J by 4 bases, with 9 bases left in between. The CDR3 has 14 amino acids.

In regard to this clonotype: One end of the junction varies from germline; a read error may be responsible. The chain uses TRBV7-3 and TRBJ2-1; TRBD1 matches 7 bases. The CDR3 spans 12 residues. Germline V gene sequence: CDR1 SGHTA, CDR2 FQGTGA. CDR3 DNA sequence: TGCGCCAGCGGCCAACAGGGGAATGAGCAGTTCTTC. This sequence encodes CASGQQGNEQFF.

As concerns this clonotype: This may come from a read error, since a much larger clone is one base off. The chain is built from TRBV6-2 or TRBV6-3 and TRBJ2-1; D may match TRBD1 or TRBD2 (6 bases each). Trimming took 0 bases from V and 5 from J, leaving 11 bases between them. Germline V gene lookup returns CDR1 MNHEY and CDR2 SVGEGT. The CDR3 is made up of 15 amino acids. The CDR3 DNA sequence: TGTGCCAGCAGTTACTCGGAAAGGGGGGACAATGAGCAGTTCTTC. Translation gives CASSYSERGDNEQFF.

This clonotype was seen many times. The chain links TRBV11-2 to TRBJ2-1, with 11 bases that match TRBD2. The CDR3 extends over 16 amino acids. The V gene end was trimmed by 0 bases and the J gene end by 6 bases; junction bases not matched to a gene: 4. CDR1 and CDR2 (germline): SGHAT, FQNNGV. CDR3 DNA sequence: TGTGCCAGCAGCTTAGATGGGGGGACTAGCGGCAATGAGCAGTTCTTC. Translation: CASSLDGGTSGNEQFF.

The sample holds many counts of this clonotype. V and J are TRBV20-1 and TRBJ1-2, with 7 bases aligning to TRBD1. Looked up from germline, CDR1 is DFQATT and CDR2 is SNEGSKA (reference sequence). The V gene end was trimmed by 5 bases and the J gene end by 4 bases; junction bases not matched to a gene: 4. The CDR3 is 12 residues long. The CDR3 DNA reads TGCAGTGCTTCTACAGGGGCCTATGGCTACACCTTC. This encodes CSASTGAYGYTF.

J is TRBJ1-6 and V is TRBV7-9, with 7 bases aligning to TRBD1. The junction had 8 bases not matched to a gene; V was cut back by 7 bases and J by 5 bases. Germline V lookup: CDR1 SEHNR, CDR2 FQNEAQ (reference sequence). The CDR3 covers 15 residues. The CDR3 nucleotides read TGTGCCAGCAAGATACGGGACAGAGATAATTCACCCCTCCACTTT. It translates to CASKIRDRDNSPLHF.

This clonotype was seen ten or more times. The rearrangement joins TRBV10-1 to TRBJ2-7; TRBD2 matches at 9 bases. The germline V gene encodes CDR1 WNHNN and CDR2 SYGVQD (reference sequence). The CDR3 has 13 residues. With 4 bases clipped from V and 8 bases from J, the junction kept 6 bases outside the gene matches. The DNA for the CDR3 is TGCGCCAGCAGTGCTAGCGGGAATTCTAAGCAGTACTTC. The encoded protein is CASSASGNSKQYF.

This clonotype came up a few times. The J gene is TRBJ2-1, the V gene TRBV10-3; perhaps TRBD2 as D (6 bases). V lost 3 bases and J 8 bases, leaving 11 bases between the germline ends. CDR3 length: 13 residues. Germline V gene sequence: CDR1 ENHRY, CDR2 SYGVKD. The CDR3 spells CAISETSPHEQFF. CDR3 nucleotides: TGTGCCATCAGTGAAACTAGCCCGCATGAGCAGTTCTTC.

The sample holds many counts of this clonotype. The chain couples TRBV29-1 to TRBJ2-1; possibly TRBD2 for D (6 bases). Germline V gene lookup returns CDR1 SQVTM and CDR2 ANQGSEA. This CDR3 has 12 amino acids. With 6 bases removed from V and 5 bases from J, the gap between germline ends came to 11 bases. CDR3 in amino acids: CSVGLPNNEQFF. CDR3 nucleotide sequence: TGCAGCGTGGGACTGCCGAACAATGAGCAGTTCTTC.

At least ten counts were recorded for this clonotype. The V gene is TRBV12-3 or TRBV12-4, the J gene TRBJ2-7; no clear D gene. The CDR3 has 11 residues. Trimming took 1 base from V and 7 from J, leaving 5 bases between them. The DNA for the CDR3 is TGTGCCAGCAGTTTAGGGGTAGAGCAGTACTTC. Amino acids: CASSLGVEQYF.

In its sample, this clonotype was seen many times. This sequence joins TRBV9 and TRBJ2-7; no reliable D call. The ends were cut back, 0 bases at V and 3 bases at J, with 13 bases in the middle. In germline, CDR1 is SGDLS, CDR2 YYNGEE. The length of the CDR3 is 15 residues. CDR3 region: CASSVAAGPLYEQYF. The CDR3 nucleotides read TGTGCCAGCAGCGTAGCCGCAGGTCCCCTCTACGAGCAGTACTTC.

This clonotype appeared many times. The chain carries TRBV10-3 and TRBJ2-5; D gene unclear. CDR3 size: 13 residues. Germline CDR1 reads ENHRY; CDR2 reads SYGVKD. Trimming shortened V by 5 bases and J by 3 bases, and 10 bases separated the two germline ends. CDR3 sequence (DNA): TGTGCCATCAGTAGCAGCGAGGAAGAGACCCAGTACTTC. Its protein is CAISSSEEETQYF.

This clonotype was counted between two and nine times. V is TRBV5-1 and J is TRBJ2-1, with TRBD1 matching over 12 bases. Per the germline V gene, CDR1 is SGHRS and CDR2 is YFSETQ. The trim removed 2 bases at V and 9 bases at J, leaving 6 bases unmatched. CDR3 length: 15 residues. The CDR3 loop is CASSFKGQGAGEQFF. CDR3 sequence (DNA): TGCGCCAGCAGCTTTAAGGGACAGGGGGCCGGTGAGCAGTTCTTC.

In its sample, this clonotype was seen many times. V gene TRBV30 combines with J gene TRBJ2-2, with D maybe TRBD2 (6 bases). The germline V and J ends were trimmed by 3 bases and 1 base, with 6 bases remaining between them. Germline V gene sequence: CDR1 GTSNPN, CDR2 SVGIG (reference sequence). The length of the CDR3 is 13 residues. The CDR3 DNA reads TGTGCCTGGAGGGGAGGGAACACCGGGGAGCTGTTTTTT. Protein: CAWRGGNTGELFF.

This clonotype was detected ten times or more. The gene calls are TRBV6-1 and TRBJ1-6; 7 bases match TRBD1. V lost 10 bases, J lost 7 bases, and 13 bases stayed unmatched. Germline V lookup: CDR1 MNHNS, CDR2 SASEGT. The CDR3 extends over 15 amino acids. The CDR3 sequence is CAINRGRGQNSPLHF. Here the CDR3 DNA reads TGTGCCATCAACAGGGGAAGGGGGCAGAATTCACCCCTCCACTTT.

The chain carries TRBV9 and TRBJ2-3; the D gene is possibly TRBD2 (6 bases). Trimming shortened V by 4 bases and J by 5 bases, and 17 bases separated the two germline ends. The CDR3 loop spans 15 amino acids. Germline V lookup: CDR1 SGDLS, CDR2 YYNGEE. Written as DNA, the CDR3 is TGTGCCAGCAGCCCTGTCCTTCTCGGGGGAGATACGCAGTATTTT. It codes for CASSPVLLGGDTQYF.

This clonotype came up many times. The chain employs TRBV30 and TRBJ1-1; D unclear. Germline CDR1 and CDR2: GTSNPN and SVGIG (reference sequence). CDR3 length equals 14 residues. V gave up 0 bases and J gave up 6 bases, with 14 bases separating them. As DNA, the CDR3 is TGTGCCTGGAGTGTAGGTGGAGTATTCTCTGAAGCTTTCTTT. Its protein product is CAWSVGGVFSEAFF.

This clonotype was seen many times. This chain connects TRBV7-9 to TRBJ2-7, with 9 bases matching TRBD1. The V gene's germline CDR1 is SEHNR and CDR2 FQNEAQ (reference sequence). The CDR3 sequence is 16 residues long. The trim removed 5 bases at V and 3 bases at J, leaving 11 bases unmatched. DNA of the CDR3: TGTGCCAGCAGCCCTAGAGGACAGGGGCGCGACTACGAGCAGTACTTC. The encoded protein is CASSPRGQGRDYEQYF.

The table lists this clonotype with many counts. The rearrangement links TRBV20-1 to TRBJ2-1; 14 positions match TRBD2. CDR1 is DFQATT and CDR2 is SNEGSKA in the germline V gene (reference sequence). The V and J ends lost 5 bases and 9 bases, in that order; junction bases with no gene match: 12. CDR3 length: 16 residues. In nucleotides, the CDR3 is TGCAGTGCTCTTGAGGGACTAGCGGGAGCGGGGGGTGAGCAGTTCTTC. Protein product: CSALEGLAGAGGEQFF.

In the case of this clonotype: A far larger clone differs by one base, so this is likely a read error. The chain couples TRBV2 to TRBJ2-3, with D perhaps matching TRBD2 (6 bases). This CDR3 region has 16 residues. Per the germline V gene, CDR1 is SNHLY and CDR2 is FYNNEI. CDR3 DNA: TGTACCAGCAGCCCAGCCCCGAGGCTAGCGAGCGATACGCAGTATTTT. As protein: CTSSPAPRLASDTQYF.

This chain connects TRBV29-1 to TRBJ2-7; unclear D gene. The CDR3 is 12 amino acids. Germline values: CDR1 SQVTM, CDR2 ANQGSEA. With 2 bases removed from V and 2 bases from J, the gap between germline ends came to 7 bases. CDR3 loop: CSVESQPYEQYF. CDR3 coding DNA: TGCAGCGTTGAATCCCAGCCCTACGAGCAGTACTTC.

This clonotype was seen many times. The chain uses TRBV20-1 and TRBJ2-7; possible D gene TRBD2, 6 bases. The CDR3 loop spans 14 amino acids. Germline loops: CDR1 DFQATT, CDR2 SNEGSKA (reference sequence). Trimming stripped 3 bases from V and 3 bases from J, with 15 bases between. CDR3 loop: CSASPRDGNYEQYF. In DNA form, the CDR3 reads TGCAGTGCTAGTCCGCGGGACGGCAACTACGAGCAGTACTTC.

This sequence joins TRBV19 and TRBJ2-3; 14 bases align to TRBD2. This CDR3 is built from 16 residues. Looked up from germline, CDR1 is LNHDA and CDR2 is SQIVND (reference sequence). The V and J ends lost 6 bases and 3 bases, in that order; junction bases with no gene match: 5. The CDR3 spells CASRRLAGGPTDTQYF. CDR3 sequence (DNA): TGTGCCAGTAGGAGACTAGCGGGAGGGCCGACAGATACGCAGTATTTT.

Turning to this clonotype: An end of the junction does not agree with germline; a read error may underlie this. The chain combines TRBV7-7 with TRBJ2-2, with 7 nucleotides matching TRBD1. Germline V gene lookup returns CDR1 SSHAT and CDR2 FNYEAQ (reference sequence). The CDR3 spans 15 residues. The CDR3 loop is CASSSRDSFTGELFF. CDR3 DNA sequence: TGTGCTAGCAGCTCCCGGGACAGCTTCACCGGGGAGCTGTTTTTT.

This clonotype was recorded many times. The chain recombines TRBV30 with TRBJ1-2, with TRBD1 identical over 8 bases. The V and J ends lost 8 bases and 4 bases, in that order; junction bases with no gene match: 12. The germline V gene has CDR1 GTSNPN and CDR2 SVGIG (reference sequence). The CDR3 is 14 residues long. DNA for the CDR3: TGTGCCCGAACCGGGGGGACAGGCGTCTATGGCTACACCTTC. It encodes CARTGGTGVYGYTF.

This clonotype was counted a few times. V is TRBV9 and J is TRBJ2-5, with 8 positions matching TRBD2. This CDR3 is built from 14 residues. With V trimmed by 1 base and J by 5 bases, 4 bases remained unmatched. Germline lookup yields CDR1 SGDLS and CDR2 YYNGEE. The CDR3 nucleotides are TGTGCCAGCAGCGTACTTTGGACTAGCGAGACCCAGTACTTC. Amino acid sequence: CASSVLWTSETQYF. Based on the CDR3 plus reference TRBV9 and TRBJ2-5, the full variable domain is DSGVTQTPKHLITATGQRVTLRCSPRSGDLSVYWYQQSLDQGLQFLIQYYNGEERAKGNILERFSAQQFPDLHSELNLSSLELGDSALYFCASSVLWTSETQYFGPGTRLLVL.